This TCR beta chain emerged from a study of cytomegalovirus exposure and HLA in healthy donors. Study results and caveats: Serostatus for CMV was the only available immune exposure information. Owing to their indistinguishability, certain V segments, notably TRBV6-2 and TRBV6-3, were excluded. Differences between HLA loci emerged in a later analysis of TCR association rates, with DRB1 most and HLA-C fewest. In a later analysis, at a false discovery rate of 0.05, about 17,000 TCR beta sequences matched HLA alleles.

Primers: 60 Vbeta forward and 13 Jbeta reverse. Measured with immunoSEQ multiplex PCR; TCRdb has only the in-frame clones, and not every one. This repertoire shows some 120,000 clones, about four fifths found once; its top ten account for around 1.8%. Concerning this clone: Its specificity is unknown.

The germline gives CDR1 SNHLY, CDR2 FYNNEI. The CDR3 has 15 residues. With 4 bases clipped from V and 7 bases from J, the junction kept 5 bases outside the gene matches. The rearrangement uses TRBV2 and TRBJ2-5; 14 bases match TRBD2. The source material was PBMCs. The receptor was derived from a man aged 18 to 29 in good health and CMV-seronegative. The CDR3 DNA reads TGTGCCAGCAGTGGTGGGACTAGCGGGGGAGCGACCCAGTACTTC. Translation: CASSGGTSGGATQYF. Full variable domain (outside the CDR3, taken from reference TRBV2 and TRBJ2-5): EPEVTQTPSHQVTQMGQEVILRCVPISNHLYFYWYRQILGQKVEFLVSFYNNEISEKSEIFDDQFSVERPDGSNFTLKIRSTKLEDSAMYFCASSGGTSGGATQYFGPGTRLLVL.